This TCR beta chain was obtained from a study of cytomegalovirus exposure and HLA in healthy donors. In its sample, this clone was seen a few times. Antigen: not known. Points from the study as a whole: Excluded were some V segments that proved indistinguishable, including TRBV6-2 and TRBV6-3.

PCR involved 60 Vbeta and 13 Jbeta primers. Assay used: immunoSEQ multiplex PCR; TCRdb lists only in-frame clones, some missing. The sample consists of 150,000 to 200,000 clones, roughly 72% of them appearing once. CDR1 MGHDK and CDR2 SYGVNS come from the germline V gene. The CDR3 loop spans 12 amino acids. V lost 6 bases and J 6 bases, leaving 11 bases between the germline ends. The specimen was PBMCs. This TCR derives from a man aged 40-49 years in good health and CMV-seropositive. This chain links TRBV25-1 with TRBJ1-1, with D possibly matching TRBD1 (5 bases). CDR3 residues: CASREGMAEAFF. CDR3 nucleotides: TGTGCCAGCAGGGAGGGGATGGCTGAAGCTTTCTTT.